Presented here are 6 T cell receptor beta chains from one specimen sequenced in a study of regulatory T cells in long-lasting Graves disease. TCR beta libraries were built with iRepertoire HTBI primers and Arm-PCR of CDR3 regions. TCRdb re-called the multiplex PCR reads with MiXCR, one entry per CDR3 protein. The table has a few hundred thousand distinct CDR3 sequences, around 16% seen once. The time point is: newly diagnosed GD, antithyroid drugs for less than 3 months. PBMCs were the source of the RNA used for TCR sequencing. The sequencing here drew on peripheral blood mononuclear cells (PBMCs), taken at new diagnosis, from a patient treated with antithyroid drugs. These receptors all come from a female donor with Graves disease.

This clonotype was detected ten times or more. The chain has TRBV28 and TRBJ1-6; 7 bases are a match to TRBD1. V shed 4 bases, J shed 10 bases, and the junction held 4 bases outside the gene matches. CDR3 length: 13 residues. CDR1 is MDHEN, CDR2 SYDVKM, per germline. In DNA, the CDR3 is TGTGCCAGCAGTTCAACAGGGGACTCACCCCTCCACTTT. Its translation is CASSSTGDSPLHF.

In its sample, this clonotype was seen many times. This sequence joins TRBV7-8 and TRBJ2-5; possible D gene TRBD2, 5 bases. V was shortened by 1 base and J by 4 bases, with 10 bases between the two germline ends. The length of the CDR3 is 14 residues. Germline V CDR1 and CDR2: SGHVS, FQNEAQ. CDR3 coding DNA: TGTGCCAGCAGCTTAGAATACGAGGGAGAGACCCAGTACTTC. It is translated as CASSLEYEGETQYF. Filled out from reference TRBV7-8 and TRBJ2-5, the complete variable domain reads GAGVSQSPRYKVAKRGQDVALRCDPISGHVSLFWYQQALGQGPEFLTYFQNEAQLDKSGLPSDRFFAERPEGSVSTLKIQRTQQEDSAVYLCASSLEYEGETQYFGPGTRLLVL.

This clonotype was seen a few times. The J gene is TRBJ1-6, the V gene TRBV25-1; D is uncertain. Trimming pared 2 bases from V and 8 bases from J, leaving 4 bases between. The CDR3 is made up of 12 amino acids. Germline CDR1 reads MGHDK; CDR2 reads SYGVNS. CDR3 bases: TGTGCCAGCAGTGAAGGTCATTCACCCCTCCACTTT. This encodes CASSEGHSPLHF.

This clonotype was counted ten times or more. The rearrangement joins TRBV24-1 to TRBJ2-5, with TRBD1 matching over 10 bases. The CDR3 contains 16 residues. Germline V gives CDR1 KGHDR, CDR2 SFDVKD. V shed 1 base and J 4 bases; nucleotides not matched to a gene: 5. The CDR3: CATSDFRDRGGETQYF. The CDR3 DNA reads as TGTGCCACCAGTGATTTCCGGGACAGGGGAGGAGAGACCCAGTACTTC.

The table lists this clonotype with many counts. The chain has TRBV9 and TRBJ1-1, with D perhaps TRBD1 (5 bases). V gave up 3 bases and J gave up 2 bases, with 14 bases separating them. Germline CDR1 reads SGDLS; CDR2 reads YYNGEE. The CDR3 is 15 residues long. The CDR3 protein is CASSEGATANTEAFF. The CDR3 DNA is TGTGCCAGCAGCGAGGGAGCGACAGCAAACACTGAAGCTTTCTTT.

Ten or more counts support this clonotype. The chain uses TRBV20-1 and TRBJ2-7, with TRBD2 as a possible D gene (5 bases). V was pared by 2 bases and J by 1 base, with 15 bases between. CDR1 DFQATT and CDR2 SNEGSKA come from the germline V gene (reference sequence). The CDR3 runs 15 residues. CDR3 sequence reads: CSARPWKRLSYEQYF. The CDR3 DNA sequence: TGCAGTGCTAGACCTTGGAAGCGACTATCCTACGAGCAGTACTTC.